The rows below give T cell receptor beta chains drawn from one sample of a study of T cells in Graves' hyperthyroidism and ophthalmopathy. TCRdb called the multiplex PCR reads again in MiXCR, with one record for every CDR3 protein. The sample lists more than 350,000 distinct CDR3 sequences; more than 14% were seen once. Specimen: blood. The receptors stem from a woman aged 30 to 39 with Graves' ophthalmopathy. Each CDR3 is given with its conserved first and last residue. Each record gives: J gene, D gene, clone size, V gene, CDR3 protein, CDR3 DNA. The D gene is left open where the match is weak. Not every row has a clone size; where given, it reads once, few, many or a size class.

TRBJ2-2,NA,few,TRBV14,CASSQGHYTGELFF,TGTGCCAGCAGCCAGGGACATTACACCGGGGAGCTGTTTTTT
TRBJ2-2,NA,many,TRBV2,CASSEFAIGDRHTGELFF,TGTGCCAGCAGTGAATTTGCTATAGGAGACAGGCACACCGGGGAGCTGTTTTTT
TRBJ2-4,TRBD1,many,TRBV24-1,CATSDDRDIQYF,TGTGCCACCAGTGACGACAGGGACATTCAGTACTTC
TRBJ2-7,TRBD1,many,TRBV30,CARSRQGLNYEQYF,TGTGCCCGGTCCCGACAGGGGTTAAACTACGAGCAGTACTTC
TRBJ1-3,NA,many,TRBV7-9,CASSKGGGNTIYF,TGTGCCAGCAGCAAGGGAGGTGGAAACACCATATATTTT
TRBJ2-1,NA,many,TRBV20-1,CSARFPYEQFF,TGCAGTGCTAGATTCCCGTATGAGCAGTTCTTC
TRBJ1-2,NA,few,TRBV6-2/TRBV6-3,CASSYGPGNYGYTF,TGTGCCAGCAGTTACGGACCAGGGAACTATGGCTACACCTTC
TRBJ1-4,NA,many,TRBV6-1,CASSEGASHEKLFF,TGTGCCAGCAGTGAAGGGGCTTCTCATGAAAAACTGTTTTTT
TRBJ2-3,TRBD2,many,TRBV5-6,CASSLVGAGGDTQYF,TGTGCCAGCAGCTTGGTTGGCGCGGGAGGGGATACGCAGTATTTT
TRBJ1-1,NA,many,TRBV12-3/TRBV12-4,CASSLLGFEAFF,TGTGCCAGCAGTTTATTAGGGTTTGAAGCTTTCTTT
TRBJ2-5,TRBD2,many,TRBV5-1,CASSAGTSGIQETQYF,TGCGCCAGCAGCGCGGGGACTAGCGGCATCCAAGAGACCCAGTACTTC
TRBJ2-5,NA,few,TRBV6-6,CASSYMGEETQYF,TGTGCCAGCAGTTACATGGGCGAAGAGACCCAGTACTTC
TRBJ1-2,TRBD1,many,TRBV12-3/TRBV12-4,CASSSHRGRGGYTF,TGTGCCAGCAGTTCGCACAGGGGGCGAGGGGGCTACACCTTC
TRBJ1-2,NA,NA,TRBV4-1,CASSHQARVVLGYTF,TGCGCCAGCAGCCATCAGGCCCGGGTCGTTTTGGGCTACACCTTC
TRBJ1-3,NA,NA,TRBV19,CASMDGSSGNTIYF,TGTGCCAGTATGGACGGCTCCTCTGGAAACACCATATATTTT
TRBJ2-1,TRBD2,many,TRBV3-1,CASSQDGTSGRSGQFF,TGTGCCAGCAGCCAAGACGGGACTAGCGGGCGCAGCGGGCAGTTCTTC
TRBJ2-7,NA,many,TRBV7-7,CASSANTGAQSHEQYF,TGTGCTAGCAGCGCAAACACGGGGGCCCAATCCCACGAGCAGTACTTC
TRBJ1-1,NA,many,TRBV18,CASSGQREDAVGKAFF,TGTGCCAGCTCAGGACAGCGGGAGGATGCGGTTGGTAAAGCTTTCTTT
TRBJ1-5,NA,NA,TRBV6-1,CASLPLVGGNQPQHF,TGTGCCTCCCTACCCTTGGTCGGCGGCAATCAGCCCCAGCATTTT
TRBJ2-7,NA,many,TRBV11-2,CASRAGQLMGSSYEQYF,TGTGCCTCTCGCGCGGGACAGTTAATGGGGTCCTCCTACGAGCAGTACTTC
TRBJ1-3,NA,NA,TRBV7-9,CASRPQMEYSGNTIYF,TGTGCCAGCAGGCCGCAGATGGAATACTCTGGAAACACCATATATTTT
TRBJ2-3,TRBD2,few,TRBV7-3,CASSSLAGGPGDTQYF,TGTGCCAGCAGCTCCCTAGCGGGGGGGCCGGGAGATACGCAGTATTTT
TRBJ2-1,NA,many,TRBV14,CASSQQSFSGASEQFF,TGTGCCAGCAGCCAACAGTCATTTTCGGGGGCGAGTGAGCAGTTCTTC
TRBJ1-5,NA,few,TRBV19,CASSEVANQPQHF,TGTGCCAGTTCAGAAGTGGCCAATCAGCCCCAGCATTTT
TRBJ2-2,TRBD2,many,TRBV4-2,CASSRTESGGGTGELFF,TGTGCCAGCAGCCGAACGGAGAGCGGGGGGGGCACCGGGGAGCTGTTTTTT
TRBJ1-1,NA,many,TRBV3-1,CASSQVIGRPMNTEAFF,TGTGCCAGCAGCCAAGTTATTGGCAGACCTATGAACACTGAAGCTTTCTTT
TRBJ1-2,TRBD1,NA,TRBV5-1,CASSFWGTGSGYTF,TGCGCCAGCAGCTTTTGGGGGACAGGGTCTGGCTACACCTTC
TRBJ1-2,NA,NA,TRBV10-2,CASSHRDGYGYTF,TGCGCCAGCAGCCATCGGGACGGCTATGGCTACACCTTC
TRBJ1-2,NA,many,TRBV25-1,CASSELTNYGYTF,TGTGCCAGCAGTGAATTGACTAACTATGGCTACACCTTC